Listed here are 2 T cell receptor beta chains from one sample, sequenced in a study of CD8+ T cells in alopecia areata. cDNA serving as the sequencing template came from extracted, reverse transcribed RNA. Produced via immunoSEQ multiplex PCR; TCRdb's table is partial and in-frame only. The sample gives 95,000 to 100,000 clones, roughly two thirds of which show up once; roughly 15% is in the top ten. Treatment meaning: oral pan-JAK inhibitor, 5-10 mg twice daily. Source: CD8+ T cells sorted from blood, taken at week 4, from a patient treated with tofacitinib. Receptor source: a human donor with alopecia areata.

In this sample, this clone turned up once. This rearrangement joins TRBV1 to TRBJ1-1; the table's D call, TRBD1, was not checked against the DNA. TRBV1 is classified as a pseudogene. The CDR3 is 9 amino acids. This chain's CDR3 is CTSLRGAFF. CDR3 DNA sequence: TGCACCAGTTTGAGGGGGGCTTTCTTT.

J is TRBJ2-5 and V is TRBV11-2; D is unclear. The CDR3 covers 13 residues. CDR1 and CDR2 (germline): SGHAT, FQNNGV. Trimming took 4 bases from V and 4 from J, leaving 10 bases between them. CDR3: CASSSPLVETQYF. The CDR3 DNA is TGTGCCAGCAGCTCCCCTTTAGTAGAGACCCAGTACTTC.